A single sample gave rise to the 6 T cell receptor beta chains below, sequenced in a study of response to subunit inactivated influenza vaccine. TCRdb re-called the RT-PCR reads through MiXCR, storing one row per CDR3 protein. The table shows some 500,000 distinct CDR3 sequences, with 16% occurring only once. The input for sequencing was CD4+ T cells sorted from PBMCs, taken approximately 25 months after vaccination. The receptor set was obtained from a man aged 45 to 70 who received an inactivated influenza vaccine.

This chain uses TRBV7-2 with TRBJ1-5, with D unclear. The germline V gene encodes CDR1 SGHTA and CDR2 FQGNSA. V was shortened by 5 bases and J by 4 bases, with 6 bases between the two germline ends. This CDR3 has 12 amino acids. The CDR3 reads CASSDPNQPQHF. The CDR3 DNA reads as TGTGCCAGCAGCGATCCTAATCAGCCCCAGCATTTT.

The chain is built from TRBV2 and TRBJ2-5, with D unclear. This CDR3 has 14 amino acids. In germline, CDR1 is SNHLY, CDR2 FYNNEI. Trimming stripped 1 base from V and 1 base from J, with 7 bases between. CDR3 region: CASSEDALQETQYF. In nucleotides, the CDR3 is TGTGCCAGCAGTGAAGACGCACTCCAAGAGACCCAGTACTTC.

A few counts support this clonotype. The chain joins TRBV10-3 to TRBJ1-1; 9 bases line up with TRBD1. The CDR3 length is 13 residues. Looked up from germline, CDR1 is ENHRY and CDR2 is SYGVKD. J was trimmed by 8 bases and V by 10 bases; bases with no gene match: 11. The CDR3 spells CATSGTGTHEAFF. DNA for the CDR3: TGTGCCACCTCTGGGACAGGGACCCACGAAGCTTTCTTT.

V and J are TRBV4-3 and TRBJ1-3; tentative D call: TRBD1 (5 bases). Deletions cut 1 base from V and 4 bases from J, with 14 bases between. CDR1 LGHNA and CDR2 YSLEER come from the germline V gene. This CDR3 is built from 16 residues. CDR3 loop: CASSQVGRARGNTIYF. The CDR3 DNA sequence: TGCGCCAGCAGCCAAGTAGGCAGGGCGAGAGGAAACACCATATATTTT.

The J gene is TRBJ2-5, the V gene TRBV20-1, with D perhaps matching TRBD2 (5 bases). The CDR3 contains 15 residues. V lost 0 bases to trimming and J lost 0 bases, with 11 bases between them. Germline V CDR1 and CDR2: DFQATT, SNEGSKA (reference sequence). Written as DNA, the CDR3 is TGCAGTGCTAGAGATCCCACGGGGTACCAAGAGACCCAGTACTTC. This gives the protein CSARDPTGYQETQYF.

This clonotype was counted between two and nine times. This rearrangement joins TRBV2 to TRBJ1-1; unclear D gene. Trimming removed 7 bases from V and 5 bases from J, with 14 bases in between. The CDR3 length is 13 residues. The germline V gene encodes CDR1 SNHLY and CDR2 FYNNEI. CDR3 nucleotides: TGTGCCAGCATTCGTATAAGTCGGACTGAAGCTTTCTTT. This encodes CASIRISRTEAFF.